Detailed here is one TCR beta chain. The target of this receptor is not known. Base qualities were left out, and no much larger clone turns up one base away. This entry belongs to a study of CD8+ T cells in alopecia areata (dated by TCRdb to the late 2010s). Concerning the study at large: Treated patients were enrolled in an open-label pilot trial of oral tofacitinib at 5 to 10 mg twice daily for moderate-to-severe alopecia areata. Patients received tofacitinib for 6 to 18 months and were then followed off drug for 6 months to check for delayed response and recurrence. Disease severity in treated patients was measured with the SALT score, which quantifies the percentage of affected scalp surface area. High-throughput TCRbeta sequencing was used to examine T cell clonal expansion in alopecia areata in both the C3H/HeJ mouse model and human patients. On the human side, TCRbeta sequencing was run on scalp tissue and on sorted CD4+ and CD8+ peripheral blood T cells from healthy controls and from alopecia areata patients with either patchy or totalis/universalis disease. Biopsies were taken from tofacitinib-treated patients at baseline and again at 4 and 24 weeks into treatment, and several of those patients also had a later scalp biopsy. Clonality in the scalp was compared among normal scalp (n=4), patchy alopecia areata scalp (n=8), and alopecia totalis/universalis scalp (n=8). The RNA source kit depended on sample type: the PAXgene miRNA kit for fixed scalp, the miRNeasy kit for PBMCs, and the RNeasy kit for mouse skin. immunoSEQ multiplex PCR using 35 Vbeta forward primers and 13 Jbeta reverse primers was used to amplify TCRbeta CDR3 regions.

The treatment or condition label corresponds to: oral pan-JAK inhibitor, 5-10 mg twice daily. Peripheral blood and lesional scalp punch biopsies were obtained from patients with alopecia areata. PBMCs were separated by density centrifugation and stained for CD3, CD4 and CD8, after which CD4+ and CD8+ T cells were sorted on a FACSAria. The CDR3 spans 15 residues, from the cysteine through the phenylalanine. Just CDR3 DNA is preserved here, 45 bases in frame from base 1. V trim: 1 base; J trim: 5 bases; unmatched bases: 7. Based on the germline V gene (reference sequence), the CDR1 and CDR2 sequences are GTSNPN and SVGIG. Libraries were prepared through the immunoSEQ multiplex PCR assay. RNA was extracted from all samples and reverse transcribed into cDNA, which served as template for TCR sequencing. First-strand cDNA was synthesized using SuperScript III with a 2:1 mix of oligo-dT and random hexamers. A synthetic immune receptor repertoire was used to gauge amplification bias, and whatever bias remained was removed computationally. The source study handled its data this way. After raw reads were preprocessed to remove errors, the CDR3 was defined following IMGT conventions as running from the conserved cysteine to phenylalanine. Clonality was calculated as 1 minus Shannon entropy normalized by log2 of the number of productive unique TCRs. CD4 or CD8 identity of scalp clones was inferred by cross-referencing scalp TCRbeta sequences with sorted blood CD4 and CD8 repertoires. TCRdb retrieved this table from immuneACCESS and kept in-frame rearrangements only. Not all clones are present; in checked studies, unresolved V genes account for under half, and no reason is known for the remainder. The V and J calls and the clone size are those of that table, but D and trimming were determined from the DNA. For this sample the table gives 200,000 to 250,000 clones, of which around 65% were detected only once. Jointly, the top ten make up 0.95% to 1.5% of the sample.

What the study reported, not specific to this receptor: During tofacitinib treatment, many expanded lesional clones remained in scalp and blood, and this persistence may partly explain relapse after treatment is stopped. Resident alphabeta T cells in normal human skin are also sequenced, complicating scalp TCR repertoire analysis, unlike mouse skin dominated by gammadelta T cells. Because the treated cohort was small and had just a single nonresponder, larger studies are needed to establish links between baseline CD8+ expansion and response. Tofacitinib significantly decreased scalp clonality and the number of expanded CD8+ clones among the top 100 scalp clones. Lesional scalp, especially in alopecia totalis/universalis, showed higher clonality and more expanded CD8+ clones than normal scalp, suggesting antigenic drive. Compared with mice, TCR sequences shared between patients were less clear, possibly partly because of HLA diversity across the patient population.

The sample here was CD4+ T cells sorted from blood, taken at week 44, from a patient treated with tofacitinib. In this chain, TRBV30 is recombined with TRBJ1-4, with 7 bases aligning to TRBD1. The clonotype was recovered from a human donor with alopecia areata. The CDR3 amino acid sequence is: CAWSANTGDNEKLFF. The nucleotides read TGTGCCTGGAGTGCAAATACAGGGGACAATGAAAAACTGTTTTTT.